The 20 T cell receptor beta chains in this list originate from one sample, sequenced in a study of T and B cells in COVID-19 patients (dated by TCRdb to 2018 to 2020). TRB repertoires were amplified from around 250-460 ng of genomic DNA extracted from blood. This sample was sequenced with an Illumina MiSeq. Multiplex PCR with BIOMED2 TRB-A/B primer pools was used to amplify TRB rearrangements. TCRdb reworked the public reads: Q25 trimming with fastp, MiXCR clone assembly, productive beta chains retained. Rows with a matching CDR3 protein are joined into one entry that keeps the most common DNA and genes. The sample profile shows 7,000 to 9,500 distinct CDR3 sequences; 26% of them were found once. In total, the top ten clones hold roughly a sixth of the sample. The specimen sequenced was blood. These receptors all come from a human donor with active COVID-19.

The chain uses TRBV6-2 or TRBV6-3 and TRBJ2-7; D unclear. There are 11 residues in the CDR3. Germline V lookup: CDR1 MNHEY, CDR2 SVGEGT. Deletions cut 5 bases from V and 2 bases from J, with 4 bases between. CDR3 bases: TGTGCCAGCAGTGGGACCTACGAGCAGTACTTC. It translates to CASSGTYEQYF.

CDR3 in DNA: TGTGCCAGCGGGAACCAGAAGAGGCAGCCCCAGCATTTT. Protein: CASGNQKRQPQHF. The J gene is TRBJ1-5, the V gene TRBV6-5; D unclear. Germline CDR1 and CDR2: MNHEY and SVGAGI. Trimming removed 8 bases at V and 7 bases at J, with 15 bases between. CDR3 length: 13 residues.

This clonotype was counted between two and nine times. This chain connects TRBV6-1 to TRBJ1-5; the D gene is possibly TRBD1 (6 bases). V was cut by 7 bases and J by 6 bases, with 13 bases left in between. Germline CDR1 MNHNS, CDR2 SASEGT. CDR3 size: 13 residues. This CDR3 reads CASTLRGVQPQHF. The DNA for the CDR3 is TGTGCCAGCACCCTGAGGGGGGTTCAGCCCCAGCATTTT.

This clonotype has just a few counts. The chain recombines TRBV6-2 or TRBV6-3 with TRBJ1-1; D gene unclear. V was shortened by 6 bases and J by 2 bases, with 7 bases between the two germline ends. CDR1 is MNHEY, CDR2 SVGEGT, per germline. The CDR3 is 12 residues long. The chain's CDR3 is CASSYTNTEAFF. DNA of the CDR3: TGTGCCAGCAGCTATACCAACACTGAAGCTTTCTTT.

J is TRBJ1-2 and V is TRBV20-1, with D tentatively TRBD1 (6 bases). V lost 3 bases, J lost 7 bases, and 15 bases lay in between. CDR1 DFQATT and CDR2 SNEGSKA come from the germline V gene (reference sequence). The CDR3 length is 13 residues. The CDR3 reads CSASGGGGTGYTF. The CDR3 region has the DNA TGCAGTGCTAGTGGGGGTGGGGGCACTGGCTACACCTTC.

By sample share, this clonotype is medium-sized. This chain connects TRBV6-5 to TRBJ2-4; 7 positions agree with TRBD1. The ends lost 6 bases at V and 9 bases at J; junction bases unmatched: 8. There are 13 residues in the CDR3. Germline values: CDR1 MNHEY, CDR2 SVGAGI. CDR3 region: CASSQGQSGIQYF. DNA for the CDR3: TGTGCCAGCAGCCAGGGACAGTCTGGCATTCAGTACTTC.

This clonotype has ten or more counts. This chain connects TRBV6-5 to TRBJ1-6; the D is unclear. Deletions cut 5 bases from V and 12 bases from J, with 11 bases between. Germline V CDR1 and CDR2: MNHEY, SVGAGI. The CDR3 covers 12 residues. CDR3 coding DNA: TGTGCCAGCAGTAGGCCCGAGGGACCCCTCCACTTT. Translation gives CASSRPEGPLHF.

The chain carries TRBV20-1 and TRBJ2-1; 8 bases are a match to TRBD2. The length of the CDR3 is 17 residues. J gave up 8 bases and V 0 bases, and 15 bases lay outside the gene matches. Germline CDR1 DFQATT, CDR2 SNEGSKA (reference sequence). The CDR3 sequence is CSARDPSGSLLVDEQFF. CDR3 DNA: TGCAGTGCTAGAGATCCGAGCGGGAGTTTGCTCGTCGATGAGCAGTTCTTC.

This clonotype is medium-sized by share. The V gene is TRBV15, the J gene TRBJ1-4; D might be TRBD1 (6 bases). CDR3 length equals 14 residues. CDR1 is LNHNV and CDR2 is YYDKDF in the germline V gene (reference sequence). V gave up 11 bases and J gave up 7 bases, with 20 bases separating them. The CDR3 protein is CAATVGGRGEKLFF. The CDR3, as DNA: TGTGCCGCAACGGTAGGGGGGCGTGGTGAAAAACTGTTTTTT.

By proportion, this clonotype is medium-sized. The CDR3, as DNA: TGTGCCAGTAGTACCCGTAGGTACTACGAGCAGTACTTC. This gives the protein CASSTRRYYEQYF. J is TRBJ2-7 and V is TRBV19; D unclear. V lost 4 bases and J 3 bases, leaving 10 bases between the germline ends. The CDR3 has 13 amino acids. CDR1 LNHDA and CDR2 SQIVND come from the germline V gene (reference sequence).

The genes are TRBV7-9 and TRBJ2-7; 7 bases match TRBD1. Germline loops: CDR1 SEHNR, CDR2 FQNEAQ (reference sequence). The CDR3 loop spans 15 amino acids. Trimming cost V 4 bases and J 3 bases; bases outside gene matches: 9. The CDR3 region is CASSSTGQADYEQYF. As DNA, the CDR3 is TGTGCCAGCAGCTCCACCGGACAGGCGGACTACGAGCAGTACTTC.

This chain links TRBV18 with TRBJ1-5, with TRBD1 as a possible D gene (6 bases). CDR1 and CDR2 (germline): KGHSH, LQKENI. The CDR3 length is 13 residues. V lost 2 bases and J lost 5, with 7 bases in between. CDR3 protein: CASSPKGDQPQHF. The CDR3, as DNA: TGTGCCAGCTCACCAAAGGGGGATCAGCCCCAGCATTTT. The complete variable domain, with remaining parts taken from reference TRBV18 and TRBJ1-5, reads NAGVMQNPRHLVRRRGQEARLRCSPMKGHSHVYWYRQLPEEGLKFMVYLQKENIIDESGMPKERFSAEFPKEGPSILRIQQVVRGDSAAYFCASSPKGDQPQHFGDGTRLSIL.

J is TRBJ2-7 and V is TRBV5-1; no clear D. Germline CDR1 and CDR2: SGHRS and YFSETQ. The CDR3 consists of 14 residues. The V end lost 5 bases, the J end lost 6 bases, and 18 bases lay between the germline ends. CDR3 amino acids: CASREKVNNPEQYF. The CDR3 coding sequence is TGCGCCAGCAGAGAGAAAGTGAACAATCCCGAGCAGTACTTC.

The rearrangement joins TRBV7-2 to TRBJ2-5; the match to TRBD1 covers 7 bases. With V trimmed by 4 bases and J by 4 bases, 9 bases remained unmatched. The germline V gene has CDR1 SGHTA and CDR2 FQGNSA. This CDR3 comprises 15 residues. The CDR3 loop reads CASSSSGQASETQYF. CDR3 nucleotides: TGTGCCAGCAGCTCCTCCGGACAGGCGTCAGAGACCCAGTACTTC.

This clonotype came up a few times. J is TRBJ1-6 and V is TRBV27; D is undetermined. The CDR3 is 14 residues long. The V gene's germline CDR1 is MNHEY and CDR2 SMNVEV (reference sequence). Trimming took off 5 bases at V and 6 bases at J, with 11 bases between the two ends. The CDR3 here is CASSLTRTNSPLHF. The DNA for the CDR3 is TGTGCCAGCAGTCTCACACGGACTAATTCACCCCTCCACTTT.

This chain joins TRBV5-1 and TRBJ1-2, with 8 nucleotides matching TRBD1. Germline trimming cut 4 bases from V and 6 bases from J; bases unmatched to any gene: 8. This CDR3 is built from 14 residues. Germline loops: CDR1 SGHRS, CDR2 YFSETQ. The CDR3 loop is CASSLRGQDDGYTF. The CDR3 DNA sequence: TGCGCCAGCAGCCTACGGGGACAGGACGATGGCTACACCTTC.

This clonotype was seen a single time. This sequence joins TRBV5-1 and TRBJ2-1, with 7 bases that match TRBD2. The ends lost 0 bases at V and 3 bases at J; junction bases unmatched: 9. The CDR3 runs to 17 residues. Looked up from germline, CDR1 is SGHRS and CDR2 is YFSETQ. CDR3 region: CASSLESSGRLYNEQFF. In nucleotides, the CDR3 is TGCGCCAGCAGCTTGGAGTCTAGCGGACGGCTCTACAATGAGCAGTTCTTC.

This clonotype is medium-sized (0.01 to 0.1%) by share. CDR3 loop: CASSRNNPGSWETQYF. The DNA for the CDR3 is TGTGCCAGTAGTAGAAATAATCCGGGGTCATGGGAGACCCAGTACTTC. The rearrangement uses TRBV19 and TRBJ2-5; possibly TRBD2 for D (5 bases). Germline-derived CDR1 and CDR2 are LNHDA and SQIVND (reference sequence). Trimming shortened V by 4 bases and J by 5 bases, and 20 bases separated the two germline ends. The CDR3 covers 16 residues.

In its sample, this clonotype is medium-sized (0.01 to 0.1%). The CDR3 loop is CASSSYYEQYF. In DNA form, the CDR3 reads TGTGCCAGCAGTTCCTACTACGAGCAGTACTTC. The chain recombines TRBV6-5 with TRBJ2-7, with D uncertain. The CDR3 totals 11 residues. V lost 4 bases and J lost 3, with 4 bases in between. In germline, CDR1 is MNHEY, CDR2 SVGAGI.

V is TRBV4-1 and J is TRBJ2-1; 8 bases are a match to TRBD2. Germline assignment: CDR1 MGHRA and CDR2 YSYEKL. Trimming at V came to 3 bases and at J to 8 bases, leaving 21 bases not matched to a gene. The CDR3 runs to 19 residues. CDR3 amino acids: CASSHDLVGGREECDEQFF. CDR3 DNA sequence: TGCGCCAGCAGCCACGACCTGGTGGGGGGGCGGGAGGAATGCGATGAGCAGTTCTTC.